This T cell receptor beta chain was identified during a study of cytomegalovirus exposure and HLA in healthy donors. With 60 Vbeta and 13 Jbeta primers, the PCR was carried out. Repertoires were generated with immunoSEQ multiplex PCR, while TCRdb's copy carries only in-frame clones and drops some. The table records more than 150,000 clones, approximately 80% of them present only once. Findings of the study overall: With later analysis, a missense DCLRE1C variant became linked to TCR beta V- and J-gene trimming.

Details on this clone: Its target is not known. Germline and junction disagree at one end, which may indicate a read error.

Germline-derived CDR1 and CDR2 are SGHVS and FNYEAQ. CDR3 size: 13 residues. Sequenced sample: PBMCs. The TCR sequence derives from a woman between 18 and 29 years old in good health and CMV-seronegative. The chain joins TRBV7-6 to TRBJ1-4, with TRBD1 as a possible D gene (5 bases). The CDR3 DNA reads TGTGCCAGCAGCTTAGACAGGAATGAAGAACTGTTTTTT. This gives the protein CASSLDRNEELFF.